Following are 27 T cell receptor beta chains from one sample sequenced in a study of T cells in women clearing cervical HPV infection. Measured with immunoSEQ multiplex PCR; TCRdb has only the in-frame clones, and not every one. This sample's table reports under 50,000 clones. Sample: blood buffy coat. These receptors were collected from a woman aged 18-70 years with a cervical HPV16 infection that either progressed to CIN3+ or cleared (not recorded which).

Concerning this clone: The missing CDR3 end, 3 residues past where the read stops, is filled in from the germline J gene. The sample holds other DNA sequences that translate to the same CDR3. V gene TRBV30 combines with J gene TRBJ1-6; TRBD1 aligns across 8 bases. The germline V gene has CDR1 GTSNPN and CDR2 SVGIG (reference sequence). V lost 1 base to trimming and J lost 5 bases; unmatched junction nucleotides: 1. The CDR3 contains 14 residues. CDR3 sequence: CAWSGGQDNSPLHF. The covered CDR3 bases are TGTGCCTGGAGTGGGGGACAGGATAATTCACCC.

In the case of this clone: The read gets to within 3 residues of the CDR3 end, and the germline J gene fills in the rest. The chain employs TRBV20-1 and TRBJ1-1; 8 nucleotides agree with TRBD1. CDR1 and CDR2 (germline): DFQATT, SNEGSKA (reference sequence). CDR3 length: 13 residues. CDR3 DNA, as far as it was read: TGCAGTGCTAGGTCTGGCGGGGACAGGGAA. This sequence encodes CSARSGGDRE. The complete CDR3 protein is CSARSGGDREAFF.

On this clone: The read terminates 3 residues before the CDR3 end, so the remaining end is supplied by the germline J gene. The chain links TRBV14 to TRBJ2-7, with TRBD1 matching over 11 bases. This CDR3 has 13 residues. Unmatched junction bases numbered 5, after V lost 7 bases and J lost 6 bases. Germline assignment: CDR1 SGHDN and CDR2 FVKESK. The CDR3 loop is CASNRDRGGEQYF. The CDR3 bases that were read are TGTGCCAGCAACCGGGACAGGGGGGGCGAG.

Regarding this clone: The read terminates 3 residues ahead of where the CDR3 ends, so the germline J gene completes it. V usage is TRBV20-1 and J usage is TRBJ2-3; D is perhaps TRBD1 (6 bases). The CDR3 has 15 amino acids. Per germline, CDR1 DFQATT and CDR2 SNEGSKA (reference sequence). V gave up 4 bases and J gave up 2 bases, with 16 bases separating them. CDR3 in amino acids: CSAIYRDTTTDTQYF. CDR3 bases read: TGCAGTGCTATCTACCGGGACACAACCACAGATACG.

Of note for this clone: The read comes to an end 3 residues before the CDR3 does, leaving the germline J gene to fill in the end. V gene TRBV7-8 combines with J gene TRBJ2-2, with unresolved D. The germline CDR1 and CDR2 sequences are SGHVS and FQNEAQ. Trimming removed 2 bases at V and 3 bases at J, with 13 bases between. The CDR3 has 16 amino acids. The covered CDR3 bases are TGTGCCAGCAGCTTATCAGAATTCAGAGACACCGGGGAG. This sequence encodes CASSLSEFRDTGE. The entire CDR3 reads CASSLSEFRDTGELFF.

For this clone: Read coverage stops 3 residues before the CDR3 terminus; the germline J gene supplies the remainder. The chain recombines TRBV20-1 with TRBJ2-7; D is unresolved. CDR3 size: 11 residues. V was pared by 6 bases and J by 0 bases, with 6 bases between. Germline CDR1 reads DFQATT; CDR2 reads SNEGSKA (reference sequence). CDR3 sequence reads: CSAQSSYEQYF. CDR3 DNA (partial): TGCAGTGCCCAGAGCTCCTACGAG.

As to this clone: Sequencing ends 3 residues short of the CDR3 end; the germline J gene provides the rest. The V and J genes are TRBV6-1 and TRBJ1-2; D is ambiguous. The CDR3 sequence is 14 residues long. Germline V CDR1 and CDR2: MNHNS, SASEGT. Trimming took off 1 base at V and 7 bases at J, with 13 bases between the two ends. The DNA read from the CDR3 is TGTGCCAGCAGTGAAGATAGGGCAGCCTCTGGC. This gives the protein CASSEDRAASG. The whole CDR3 protein is CASSEDRAASGYTF.

To note about this clone: The CDR3 end lies 3 residues beyond the end of the read and is filled in from the germline J gene. J is TRBJ2-3 and V is TRBV19, with a tentative D call TRBD2 (5 bases). CDR3 length equals 15 residues. Germline V lookup: CDR1 LNHDA, CDR2 SQIVND (reference sequence). CDR3 bases read: TGTGCCAGTAGTATGAATGGTGAGCGGCAAGAGACG. It specifies CASSMNGERQET. The full CDR3 is CASSMNGERQETQYF.

Turning to this clone: The read ends 3 residues shy of where the CDR3 ends; the end is completed using the germline J gene. V usage is TRBV19 and J usage is TRBJ1-2; maybe TRBD1 (6 bases). This CDR3 comprises 11 residues. Germline V gene sequence: CDR1 LNHDA, CDR2 SQIVND (reference sequence). V lost 3 bases and J lost 7, with 6 bases in between. The CDR3: CASSMTGGYTF. The sequenced CDR3 bases are TGTGCCAGTAGTATGACAGGTGGC.

Incomplete CDR3 DNA: TGTGCCAGCAGTGGGGACACCGGGAGGGAAAAA. This sequence encodes CASSGDTGREK. The entire CDR3 protein is CASSGDTGREKLFF. The chain is built from TRBV2 and TRBJ1-4; a weak D match, TRBD1 (6 bases). Read data end 3 residues before the CDR3 end; the end is taken from the germline J gene. V shed 4 bases and J shed 8 bases, with 14 bases lying between them. The CDR3 has 14 amino acids. CDR1 SNHLY and CDR2 FYNNEI come from the germline V gene.

Turning to this clone: The read halts 3 residues ahead of the CDR3 end, with the missing end drawn from the germline J gene. The V and J genes are TRBV7-2 and TRBJ2-4, with 8 bases identical to TRBD2. The germline V gene encodes CDR1 SGHTA and CDR2 FQGNSA. The CDR3 has 14 amino acids. V trimming: 2 bases; J trimming: 8 bases; junction bases outside the gene matches: 5. The sequenced CDR3 bases are TGTGCCAGCAGCTTAACGGGAGGGGAGGACATT. It codes for CASSLTGGEDI. The entire CDR3 reads CASSLTGGEDIQYF.

Comment on this clone: Read data end 3 residues before the CDR3 end; the end is taken from the germline J gene. This chain connects TRBV5-1 to TRBJ2-2, with 9 nucleotides matching TRBD1. V trimming: 6 bases; J trimming: 0 bases; junction bases outside the gene matches: 6. CDR1 SGHRS and CDR2 YFSETQ come from the germline V gene. This CDR3 comprises 16 residues. The CDR3: CASNPRQGANTGELFF. The sequenced part of the CDR3 DNA is TGCGCCAGCAACCCCCGACAGGGGGCGAACACCGGGGAG.

Points on this clone: The sequenced fragment ends 3 residues before the CDR3 boundary, so the rest is inferred from the germline J gene. The V and J genes are TRBV5-1 and TRBJ1-1, with D uncertain. CDR3 length equals 13 residues. CDR1 is SGHRS, CDR2 YFSETQ, per germline. This chain's CDR3 is CASSPSPGREAFF. The DNA read from the CDR3 is TGCGCCAGCAGCCCGTCCCCGGGGAGGGAA.

Concerning this clone itself: The read terminates 3 residues before the CDR3 end, so the remaining end is supplied by the germline J gene. The chain uses TRBV7-8 and TRBJ1-4; D ambiguous. The germline V gene has CDR1 SGHVS and CDR2 FQNEAQ. The length of the CDR3 is 17 residues. Incomplete CDR3 DNA: TGTGCCAGCAGCCTCCTGATGGCGGCCTATATTGATTCACCA. Translating it yields CASSLLMAAYIDSP. The entire CDR3 sequence reads CASSLLMAAYIDSPLFF.

As regards this clone: The CDR3 end lies 3 residues beyond the end of the read and is filled in from the germline J gene. The chain is built from TRBV6-2 or TRBV6-3 and TRBJ2-2, with 8 positions matching TRBD2. J gave up 2 bases and V 5 bases, and 10 bases lay outside the gene matches. The CDR3 runs 17 residues. The V gene's germline CDR1 is MNHEY and CDR2 SVGEGT. The sequenced part of the CDR3 DNA is TGTGCCAGCAGTAGAACCCGACTAGCGCTTAACACCGGGGAG. It is translated as CASSRTRLALNTGE. The complete CDR3 protein is CASSRTRLALNTGELFF.

Worth noting for this clone: The read halts 3 residues ahead of the CDR3 end, with the missing end drawn from the germline J gene. The rearrangement joins TRBV19 to TRBJ2-1, with TRBD2 identical over 10 bases. The CDR3 runs 16 residues. In germline, CDR1 is LNHDA, CDR2 SQIVND (reference sequence). J lost 5 bases, V lost 5 bases, and 9 bases had no gene match. The part of the CDR3 DNA that was read is TGTGCCAGTAGTCCTGTAGCGGGGGGTTTCAACAATGAG. Translated: CASSPVAGGFNNE. The complete CDR3 protein is CASSPVAGGFNNEQFF.

With respect to this clone: The read terminates 3 residues ahead of where the CDR3 ends, so the germline J gene completes it. The chain recombines TRBV23-1 with TRBJ2-2, with D perhaps matching TRBD1 or TRBD2 (6 bases each). TRBV23-1 is known as an ORF, though its function is uncertain. There are 21 residues in the CDR3. The sequenced CDR3 bases are TGCGCCAGCAGTCGATTAATTCCGTGGGGACACGGACGCACGGGAGATGAAAAG. Its protein product is CASSRLIPWGHGRTGDEK. The entire CDR3 sequence reads CASSRLIPWGHGRTGDEKLFF.

Notes on this clone: The CDR3 end lies 3 residues beyond the end of the read and is filled in from the germline J gene. The chain has TRBV7-9 and TRBJ1-3, with D maybe TRBD1 (6 bases). V was clipped by 11 bases and J by 0 bases, with 14 bases between them. Germline loops: CDR1 SEHNR, CDR2 FQNEAQ (reference sequence). The CDR3 is 14 amino acids. Incomplete CDR3 DNA: TGTGCCCAATCGACAGGCACCTCTGGAAACACC. The encoded protein is CAQSTGTSGNT. The complete CDR3 reads CAQSTGTSGNTIYF.

For this clone: The observed sequence ends 3 residues before the CDR3 terminus, with the missing tail filled in from the germline J gene. The rearrangement uses TRBV20-1 and TRBJ2-7; 7 nucleotides line up with TRBD1. Germline V gene lookup returns CDR1 DFQATT and CDR2 SNEGSKA (reference sequence). The CDR3 length is 12 residues. The ends lost 6 bases at V and 5 bases at J; junction bases unmatched: 7. Here the CDR3 reads CSAPGTVHEQYF. The CDR3 DNA, read in part, is TGCAGTGCCCCCGGGACAGTACACGAG.

For this clone: The read ends 3 residues shy of where the CDR3 ends; the end is completed using the germline J gene. V and J are TRBV20-1 and TRBJ1-1; 7 positions agree with TRBD1. Germline CDR1 and CDR2: DFQATT and SNEGSKA (reference sequence). The CDR3 runs to 12 residues. The covered CDR3 bases are TGCAGTGCAAAGACAGGGACAATTGAG. It encodes CSAKTGTIE. The full CDR3 reads CSAKTGTIEAFF.

As concerns this clone: The CDR3 extends 3 residues past the end of the read, so its final part is completed from the germline J gene. J is TRBJ2-7 and V is TRBV12-3 or TRBV12-4, with D unclear. The V and J ends lost 8 bases and 4 bases respectively, with 18 bases between them. The CDR3 consists of 14 residues. CDR3 region: CASGSQVTPYEQYF. Partial CDR3 DNA: TGTGCCAGCGGTTCGCAGGTAACTCCGTACGAG.

A remark on this clone: The read terminates 3 residues before the CDR3 end, so the remaining end is supplied by the germline J gene. The rearrangement links TRBV23-1 to TRBJ2-2, with D perhaps TRBD1 (6 bases). TRBV23-1 is labeled an ORF, and its function is uncertain. There are 16 residues in the CDR3. The germline V and J ends were trimmed by 4 bases and 2 bases, with 14 bases remaining between them. The CDR3 loop reads CASSLRQALNTGELFF. Partial CDR3 DNA: TGCGCCAGCAGTCTAAGACAGGCGCTTAACACCGGGGAG.

Concerning this clone itself: The read is 3 residues too short to cover the CDR3 end, so that end is filled in from the germline J gene. The rearrangement joins TRBV19 to TRBJ1-2; D remains ambiguous. The V gene's germline CDR1 is LNHDA and CDR2 SQIVND (reference sequence). The CDR3 totals 13 residues. The CDR3 spells CASSPPGSTDYTF. The covered CDR3 bases are TGTGCCAGTAGTCCACCGGGGAGCACCGAC.

For this clone: The read is 3 residues too short to cover the CDR3 end, so that end is filled in from the germline J gene. This chain joins TRBV19 and TRBJ1-6, with D possibly matching TRBD1 (6 bases). The germline V and J ends were trimmed by 4 bases and 8 bases, with 12 bases remaining between them. Germline CDR1 and CDR2: LNHDA and SQIVND (reference sequence). The CDR3 sequence is 14 residues long. The part of the CDR3 DNA that was read is TGTGCCAGTAGTACCCCCACAGGGCATTCACCC. It specifies CASSTPTGHSP. The complete CDR3 reads CASSTPTGHSPLHF.

For this clone: The sequence runs out 3 residues before the end of the CDR3; the remainder is reconstructed from the germline J gene. This rearrangement joins TRBV7-9 to TRBJ1-2; 7 bases are a match to TRBD1. This CDR3 contains 13 residues. The germline V gene has CDR1 SEHNR and CDR2 FQNEAQ (reference sequence). The covered CDR3 bases are TGTGCCAGCAGCTTGGAGGGGACAGATACC. Protein sequence: CASSLEGTDT. The entire CDR3 is CASSLEGTDTYTF.

With respect to this clone: With the read ending 3 residues before the CDR3 end, the germline J gene is used to fill in that end. The rearrangement joins TRBV20-1 to TRBJ2-3; perhaps TRBD2 as D (6 bases). The germline V and J ends were trimmed by 6 bases and 1 base, with 11 bases remaining between them. Per germline, CDR1 DFQATT and CDR2 SNEGSKA (reference sequence). This CDR3 has 13 amino acids. The sequenced part of the CDR3 DNA is TGCAGTGCATGGGGGGTCGGCACAGATACG. Translation: CSAWGVGTDT. The whole CDR3 sequence is CSAWGVGTDTQYF.

Notes on this clone: The read comes to an end 3 residues before the CDR3 does, leaving the germline J gene to fill in the end. The rearrangement joins TRBV2 to TRBJ2-2; tentatively, D is TRBD1 (5 bases). Per the germline V gene, CDR1 is SNHLY and CDR2 is FYNNEI. CDR3 length equals 15 residues. CDR3 residues: CASSEGQGIRSPLFF. The CDR3 DNA, read in part, is TGTGCCAGCAGTGAAGGTCAGGGTATACGTTCACCG.